Following are 24 T cell receptor beta chains from one sample sequenced in a study of early stage breast cancer tumors. TCRdb's table, derived via immunoSEQ multiplex PCR, lists solely in-frame clones and lacks some. The sample consists of fewer than 90,000 clones, roughly three quarters of them appearing once. Sequenced sample: blood. Source of these receptors: a person between 55 and 69 years old with breast cancer.

This clone has a single count. The rearrangement joins TRBV9 to TRBJ2-3, with 11 nucleotides matching TRBD2. V lost 3 bases to trimming and J lost 0 bases; unmatched junction nucleotides: 6. The germline V gene has CDR1 SGDLS and CDR2 YYNGEE. The CDR3 length is 17 residues. CDR3 sequence: CASSGTSGHSSTDTQYF. The CDR3, as DNA: TGTGCCAGCAGCGGGACTAGCGGGCACTCTAGCACAGATACGCAGTATTTT.

The chain recombines TRBV7-2 with TRBJ1-1; 9 bases map to TRBD1. Unmatched junction bases numbered 10, after V lost 3 bases and J lost 11 bases. The CDR3 contains 14 residues. From germline, CDR1 is SGHTA and CDR2 FQGNSA. CDR3 nucleotide sequence: TGTGCCAGCAGCTTGGACGGACAGGGGAGGGAGGCTTTCTTT. Translating gives CASSLDGQGREAFF.

This clone was seen only once. The chain recombines TRBV28 with TRBJ2-7, with 7 bases identical to TRBD1. V was pared by 6 bases and J by 2 bases, with 4 bases of the junction left unmatched. CDR3 length equals 13 residues. The germline V gene encodes CDR1 MDHEN and CDR2 SYDVKM. This CDR3 is CASSVQGPYEQYF. CDR3 nucleotides: TGTGCCAGCAGCGTACAGGGGCCCTACGAGCAGTACTTC.

The rearrangement uses TRBV20-1 and TRBJ2-3; a possible D gene is TRBD1 (5 bases). With 7 bases removed from V and 1 base from J, the gap between germline ends came to 6 bases. CDR1 and CDR2 from the germline V gene are DFQATT and SNEGSKA (reference sequence). CDR3 length equals 11 residues. Written as DNA, the CDR3 is TGCAGTGTAGGGGGCACAGATACGCAGTATTTT. Amino acid sequence: CSVGGTDTQYF.

This clone was seen only once. The chain links TRBV7-3 to TRBJ2-7; D may be TRBD1 or TRBD2 (6 bases each). The CDR3 consists of 14 residues. The germline gives CDR1 SGHTA, CDR2 FQGTGA. V lost 5 bases, J lost 4 bases, and 15 bases lay in between. The CDR3 DNA is TGTGCCAGCAGCCCTAACAGGGACTCGTACGAGCAGTACTTC. Protein product: CASSPNRDSYEQYF.

This chain joins TRBV28 and TRBJ1-2; tentatively, D is TRBD1 (6 bases). From germline, CDR1 is MDHEN and CDR2 SYDVKM. Between the trimmed V and J ends, which lost 2 bases and 7 bases, there was a span of 8 bases. This CDR3 has 12 residues. CDR3 nucleotide sequence: TGTGCCAGCAGTTTAATAGGGGGTGGCTACACCTTC. It specifies CASSLIGGGYTF.

This clone was recorded a few times. This chain joins TRBV27 and TRBJ1-4, with 9 bases fitting TRBD1. From germline, CDR1 is MNHEY and CDR2 SMNVEV (reference sequence). Trimming at V came to 5 bases and at J to 4 bases, leaving 2 bases not matched to a gene. This CDR3 is 14 amino acids long. As DNA, the CDR3 is TGTGCCAGCAGTATGGACAGGGGTAATGAAAAACTGTTTTTT. Protein: CASSMDRGNEKLFF.

This sequence joins TRBV7-9 and TRBJ1-2, with 7 bases that match TRBD1. The CDR3 runs 13 residues. Germline values: CDR1 SEHNR, CDR2 FQNEAQ (reference sequence). V shed 5 bases and J 7 bases; nucleotides not matched to a gene: 7. CDR3 protein: CASSQGGAGGYTF. DNA of the CDR3: TGTGCCAGCAGCCAGGGGGGGGCAGGTGGCTACACCTTC.

This sequence joins TRBV6-1 and TRBJ1-4; a weak D match, TRBD1 (5 bases). Germline V gives CDR1 MNHNS, CDR2 SASEGT. This CDR3 has 14 amino acids. V dropped 8 bases and J dropped 4 bases, with 14 bases sitting between them. The CDR3 loop reads CASRQGGNNEKLFF. The CDR3 DNA is TGTGCCAGCCGCCAGGGAGGGAATAATGAAAAACTGTTTTTT.

The V call is TRBV10-3, the J call TRBJ1-2; TRBD1 matches at 8 bases. This CDR3 spans 13 amino acids. Germline trimming cut 10 bases from V and 6 bases from J; bases unmatched to any gene: 10. CDR1 and CDR2 (germline): ENHRY, SYGVKD. CDR3 in DNA: TGTGCCACGGGACAGGAGGGTTGGGATGGCTACACCTTC. It translates to CATGQEGWDGYTF.

The genes are TRBV27 and TRBJ2-2; 7 bases line up with TRBD2. Trimming at V came to 2 bases and at J to 5 bases, leaving 8 bases not matched to a gene. The germline CDR1 and CDR2 sequences are MNHEY and SMNVEV (reference sequence). This CDR3 comprises 16 residues. The CDR3 sequence is CASSLEGGRRTGELFF. CDR3 sequence (DNA): TGTGCCAGCAGTTTAGAGGGCGGGAGAAGGACCGGGGAGCTGTTTTTT.

The chain employs TRBV6-1 and TRBJ2-5; TRBD2 might be the D (6 bases). Trimming cost V 3 bases and J 4 bases, with 12 bases left between them. In germline, CDR1 is MNHNS, CDR2 SASEGT. This CDR3 has 14 amino acids. The CDR3 DNA reads as TGTGCCAGCAGTGATGGTCGGGGGACAGAGACCCAGTACTTC. This codes for CASSDGRGTETQYF.

The V call is TRBV10-3, the J call TRBJ2-1, with 12 bases matching TRBD2. V gave up 5 bases and J gave up 8 bases; unmatched junction bases: 7. CDR1 is ENHRY and CDR2 is SYGVKD in the germline V gene. This CDR3 spans 15 amino acids. CDR3: CAISLTSGSTYEQFF. The CDR3 DNA sequence: TGTGCCATCAGTCTGACTAGCGGGAGTACGTATGAGCAGTTCTTC.

This clone was observed a few times. The genes are TRBV7-2 and TRBJ1-5; 10 bases align to TRBD1. From germline, CDR1 is SGHTA and CDR2 FQGNSA. There are 14 residues in the CDR3. V shed 5 bases, J shed 5 bases, and the junction held 3 bases outside the gene matches. Written as DNA, the CDR3 is TGTGCCAGCAGCGGGACAGGGGTTCATCAGCCCCAGCATTTT. Amino acids: CASSGTGVHQPQHF.

The chain has TRBV5-4 and TRBJ1-1, with D maybe TRBD1 (5 bases). Between the trimmed V and J ends, which lost 1 base and 1 base, there was a span of 11 bases. This CDR3 has 15 residues. The germline CDR1 and CDR2 sequences are SGHNT and YYREEE (reference sequence). The CDR3 loop reads CASSLNWGGNTEAFF. CDR3 in DNA: TGTGCCAGCAGCTTGAATTGGGGCGGGAACACTGAAGCTTTCTTT.

The chain combines TRBV5-1 with TRBJ2-7; unclear D gene. V lost 0 bases and J 9 bases, leaving 13 bases between the germline ends. This CDR3 has 13 amino acids. CDR1 is SGHRS, CDR2 YFSETQ, per germline. The CDR3 loop reads CASSLGKNIGQYF. CDR3 DNA sequence: TGCGCCAGCAGCTTGGGAAAAAATATCGGGCAGTACTTC. The variable domain in full, with the rest retrieved from reference TRBV5-1 and TRBJ2-7, is KAGVTQTPRYLIKTRGQQVTLSCSPISGHRSVSWYQQTPGQGLQFLFEYFSETQRNKGNFPGRFSGRQFSNSRSEMNVSTLELGDSALYLCASSLGKNIGQYFGPGTRLTVT.

The chain has TRBV28 and TRBJ1-5; D call uncertain. The ends were cut back, 2 bases at V and 5 bases at J, with 7 bases in the middle. Germline assignment: CDR1 MDHEN and CDR2 SYDVKM. The CDR3 sequence is 13 residues long. The CDR3 reads CASSLKTYQPQHF. DNA for the CDR3: TGTGCCAGCAGTTTAAAGACCTATCAGCCCCAGCATTTT.

This clone was recorded once. V is TRBV11-2 and J is TRBJ2-7; TRBD1 matches at 9 bases. The V segment lost 4 bases and the J segment 6 bases; nucleotides outside the gene matches: 19. Germline loops: CDR1 SGHAT, CDR2 FQNNGV. This CDR3 comprises 18 residues. In DNA, the CDR3 is TGTGCCAGCAGCTCCACCTTGGGGACAGGGAGGGAGTCTATCGAGCAGTACTTC. Its protein product is CASSSTLGTGRESIEQYF.

This clone was recorded at least ten times. The CDR3 sequence: CASFYAGGAKYF. CDR3 in DNA: TGTGCCAGCTTCTACGCCGGGGGCGCGAAGTACTTC. V is TRBV2 and J is TRBJ2-7, with D tentatively TRBD1 or TRBD2 (6 bases each). The V gene lost 8 bases and the J gene lost 11 bases, with 19 bases spanning the gap. The CDR3 covers 12 residues. Germline V CDR1 and CDR2: SNHLY, FYNNEI. Full variable domain (missing parts from reference TRBV2 and TRBJ2-7): EPEVTQTPSHQVTQMGQEVILRCVPISNHLYFYWYRQILGQKVEFLVSFYNNEISEKSEIFDDQFSVERPDGSNFTLKIRSTKLEDSAMYFCASFYAGGAKYFGPGTRLTVT.

The chain couples TRBV28 to TRBJ2-7, with unresolved D. CDR1 is MDHEN, CDR2 SYDVKM, per germline. V shed 8 bases and J shed 4 bases, with 12 bases lying between them. CDR3 size: 12 residues. CDR3 nucleotides: TGTGCCAGCGGCCAAAGTTGGTACGAGCAGTACTTC. Translated, it gives CASGQSWYEQYF. The entire variable domain, with the rest obtained from reference TRBV28 and TRBJ2-7, is as follows: DVKVTQSSRYLVKRTGEKVFLECVQDMDHENMFWYRQDPGLGLRLIYFSYDVKMKEKGDIPEGYSVSREKKERFSLILESASTNQTSMYLCASGQSWYEQYFGPGTRLTVT.

V and J are TRBV7-3 and TRBJ2-2; D tentatively reads TRBD1 or TRBD2 (6 bases each). V was cut by 2 bases and J by 3 bases, with 13 bases left in between. The CDR3 is made up of 16 amino acids. Germline-derived CDR1 and CDR2 are SGHTA and FQGTGA. CDR3 DNA sequence: TGTGCCAGCAGCTTAGAAGGGGGGAAATACACCGGGGAGCTGTTTTTT. The encoded protein is CASSLEGGKYTGELFF.

The CDR3 nucleotides read TGTGCCAGCTCACCCGGGACTAGCTACGAGACCCAGTACTTC. Translating it yields CASSPGTSYETQYF. The genes are TRBV18 and TRBJ2-5, with 9 bases that match TRBD2. J lost 5 bases, V lost 3 bases, and 4 bases had no gene match. Germline V lookup: CDR1 KGHSH, CDR2 LQKENI. The CDR3 runs 14 residues.

This chain connects TRBV18 to TRBJ1-1; D remains ambiguous. This CDR3 has 13 residues. Germline CDR1 and CDR2: KGHSH and LQKENI. V was trimmed by 8 bases and J by 7 bases, leaving 17 bases between them. CDR3 amino acids: CASAKQEAVEAFF. Written as DNA, the CDR3 is TGTGCCAGCGCAAAGCAGGAGGCCGTTGAAGCTTTCTTT.

In this sample, this clone turned up a few times. This chain links TRBV7-9 with TRBJ1-3; D possibly corresponds to TRBD1 (6 bases). The germline CDR1 and CDR2 sequences are SEHNR and FQNEAQ (reference sequence). Between the trimmed V and J ends, which lost 1 base and 1 base, there was a span of 8 bases. The CDR3 is 15 amino acids. Written as DNA, the CDR3 is TGTGCCAGCAGCTTAGGGGACATATCTGGAAACACCATATATTTT. Protein sequence: CASSLGDISGNTIYF. The variable domain in full, with the rest retrieved from reference TRBV7-9 and TRBJ1-3, is DTGVSQNPRHKITKRGQNVTFRCDPISEHNRLYWYRQTLGQGPEFLTYFQNEAQLEKSRLLSDRFSAERPKGSFSTLEIQRTEQGDSAMYLCASSLGDISGNTIYFGEGSWLTVV.